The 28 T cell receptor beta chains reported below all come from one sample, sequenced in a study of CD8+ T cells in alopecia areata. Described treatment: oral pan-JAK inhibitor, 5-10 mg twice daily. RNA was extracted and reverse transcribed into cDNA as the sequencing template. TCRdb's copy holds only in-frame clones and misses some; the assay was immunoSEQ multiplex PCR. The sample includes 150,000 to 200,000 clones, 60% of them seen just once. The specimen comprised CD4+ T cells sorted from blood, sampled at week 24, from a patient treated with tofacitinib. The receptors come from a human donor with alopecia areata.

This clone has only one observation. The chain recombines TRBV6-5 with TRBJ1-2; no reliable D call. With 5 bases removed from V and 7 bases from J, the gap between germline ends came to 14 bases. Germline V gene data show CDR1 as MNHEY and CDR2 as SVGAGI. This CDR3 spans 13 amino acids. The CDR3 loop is CASSRENSAGYTF. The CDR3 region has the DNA TGTGCCAGCAGTCGGGAGAACAGTGCTGGCTACACCTTC.

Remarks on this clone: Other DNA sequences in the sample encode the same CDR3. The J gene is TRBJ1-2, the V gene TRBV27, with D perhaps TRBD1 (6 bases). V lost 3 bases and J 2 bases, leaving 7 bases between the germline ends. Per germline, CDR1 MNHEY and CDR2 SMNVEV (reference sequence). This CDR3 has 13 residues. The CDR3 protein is CASSFDRNYGYTF. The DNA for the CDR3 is TGTGCCAGCAGTTTTGACAGGAACTATGGCTACACCTTC.

The CDR3 coding sequence is TGTGCCAGCAGCGGGATCGGGGGTAATTCACCCCTCCACTTT. As protein: CASSGIGGNSPLHF. This chain connects TRBV9 to TRBJ1-6, with D perhaps TRBD1 (5 bases). From germline, CDR1 is SGDLS and CDR2 YYNGEE. This CDR3 comprises 14 residues. Trimming pared 3 bases from V and 6 bases from J, leaving 10 bases between.

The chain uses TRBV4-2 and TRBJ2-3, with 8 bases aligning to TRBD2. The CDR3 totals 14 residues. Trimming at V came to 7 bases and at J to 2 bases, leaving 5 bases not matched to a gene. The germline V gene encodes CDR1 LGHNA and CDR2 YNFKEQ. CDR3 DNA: TGTGCCAGCAAGCTAGCGGGCATCACAGATACGCAGTATTTT. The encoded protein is CASKLAGITDTQYF.

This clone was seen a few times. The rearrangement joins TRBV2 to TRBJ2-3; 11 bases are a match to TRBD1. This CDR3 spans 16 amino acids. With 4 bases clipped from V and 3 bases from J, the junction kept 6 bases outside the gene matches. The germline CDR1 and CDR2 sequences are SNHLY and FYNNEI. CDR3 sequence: CASSGGQGVWTDTQYF. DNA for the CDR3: TGTGCCAGCAGTGGGGGACAGGGGGTTTGGACAGATACGCAGTATTTT.

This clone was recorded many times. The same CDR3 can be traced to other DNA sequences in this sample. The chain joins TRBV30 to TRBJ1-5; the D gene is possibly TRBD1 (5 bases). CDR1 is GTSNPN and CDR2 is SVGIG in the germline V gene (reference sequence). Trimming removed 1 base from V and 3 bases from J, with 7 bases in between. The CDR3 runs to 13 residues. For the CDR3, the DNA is TGTGCCTGGAGTGGGGGGGACAATCAGCCCCAGCATTTT. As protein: CAWSGGDNQPQHF. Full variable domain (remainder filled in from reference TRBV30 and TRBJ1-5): SQTIHQWPATLVQPVGSPLSLECTVEGTSNPNLYWYRQAAGRGLQLLFYSVGIGQISSEVPQNLSASRPQDRQFILSSKKLLLSDSGFYLCAWSGGDNQPQHFGDGTRLSIL.

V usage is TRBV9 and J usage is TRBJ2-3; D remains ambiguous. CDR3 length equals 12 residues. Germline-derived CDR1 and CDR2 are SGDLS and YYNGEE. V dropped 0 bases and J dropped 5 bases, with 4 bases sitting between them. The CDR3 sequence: CASSVGRDTQYF. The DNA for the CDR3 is TGTGCCAGCAGCGTAGGTAGAGATACGCAGTATTTT.

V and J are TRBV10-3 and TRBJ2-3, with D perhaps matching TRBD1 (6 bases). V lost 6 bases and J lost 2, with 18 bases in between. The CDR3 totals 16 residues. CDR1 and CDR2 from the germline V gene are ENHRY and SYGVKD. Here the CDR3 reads CAIRTSLGTTTDTQYF. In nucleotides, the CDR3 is TGTGCCATCAGGACGTCCCTCGGGACAACCACAGATACGCAGTATTTT.

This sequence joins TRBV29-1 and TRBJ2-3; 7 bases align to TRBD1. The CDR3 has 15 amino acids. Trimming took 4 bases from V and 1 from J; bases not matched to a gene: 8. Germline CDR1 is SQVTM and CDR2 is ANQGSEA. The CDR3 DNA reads TGCAGCGTTGCGCTCGAAGACAGGGGCACAGATACGCAGTATTTT. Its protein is CSVALEDRGTDTQYF.

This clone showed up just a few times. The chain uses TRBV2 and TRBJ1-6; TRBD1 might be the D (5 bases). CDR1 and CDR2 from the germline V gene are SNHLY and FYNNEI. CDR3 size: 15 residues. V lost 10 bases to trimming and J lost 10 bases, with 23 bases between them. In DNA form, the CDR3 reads TGTGCCATCACCTCGGGACGCGTAAACAAATCACCCCTCCACTTT. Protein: CAITSGRVNKSPLHF.

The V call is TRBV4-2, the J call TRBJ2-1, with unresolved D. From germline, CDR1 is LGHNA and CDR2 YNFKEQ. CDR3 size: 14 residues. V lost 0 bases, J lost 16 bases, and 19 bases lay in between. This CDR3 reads CASSQESQASIQFF. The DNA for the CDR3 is TGTGCCAGCAGCCAAGAAAGTCAGGCCTCCATTCAATTCTTC.

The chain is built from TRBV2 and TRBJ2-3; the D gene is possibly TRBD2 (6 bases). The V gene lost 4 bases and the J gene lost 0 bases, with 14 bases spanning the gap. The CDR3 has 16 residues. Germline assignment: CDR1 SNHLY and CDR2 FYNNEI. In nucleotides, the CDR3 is TGTGCCAGCAGTGTTCGTCCTGGGACTAGCACAGATACGCAGTATTTT. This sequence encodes CASSVRPGTSTDTQYF.

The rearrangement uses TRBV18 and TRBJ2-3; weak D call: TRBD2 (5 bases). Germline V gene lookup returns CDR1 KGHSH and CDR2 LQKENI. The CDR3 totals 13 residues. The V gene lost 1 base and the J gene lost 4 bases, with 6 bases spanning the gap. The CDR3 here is CASSPRTADTQYF. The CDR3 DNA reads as TGTGCCAGCTCACCACGGACTGCAGATACGCAGTATTTT.

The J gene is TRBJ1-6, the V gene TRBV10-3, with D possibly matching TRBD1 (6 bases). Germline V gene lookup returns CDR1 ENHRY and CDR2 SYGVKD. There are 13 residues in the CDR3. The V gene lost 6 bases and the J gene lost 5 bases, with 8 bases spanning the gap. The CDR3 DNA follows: TGTGCCATCAGGGGACAAGATAATTCACCCCTCCACTTT. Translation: CAIRGQDNSPLHF.

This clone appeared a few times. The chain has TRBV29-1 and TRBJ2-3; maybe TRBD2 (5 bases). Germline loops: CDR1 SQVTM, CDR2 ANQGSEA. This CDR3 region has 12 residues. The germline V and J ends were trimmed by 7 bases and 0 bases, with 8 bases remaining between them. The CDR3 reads CSAGFSTDTQYF. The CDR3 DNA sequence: TGCAGCGCGGGATTTAGCACAGATACGCAGTATTTT.

The CDR3 loop reads CSVGDRLSLGYTF. In DNA form, the CDR3 reads TGCAGCGTTGGAGACAGATTGTCGTTGGGCTACACCTTC. This chain links TRBV29-1 with TRBJ1-2; perhaps TRBD1 as D (5 bases). The CDR3 is 13 amino acids. The V gene's germline CDR1 is SQVTM and CDR2 ANQGSEA. The V and J ends lost 4 bases and 8 bases respectively, with 17 bases between them. The whole variable domain, filled in from reference TRBV29-1 and TRBJ1-2, reads SAVISQKPSRDICQRGTSLTIQCQVDSQVTMMFWYRQQPGQSLTLIATANQGSEATYESGFVIDKFPISRPNLTFSTLTVSNMSPEDSSIYLCSVGDRLSLGYTFGSGTRLTVV.

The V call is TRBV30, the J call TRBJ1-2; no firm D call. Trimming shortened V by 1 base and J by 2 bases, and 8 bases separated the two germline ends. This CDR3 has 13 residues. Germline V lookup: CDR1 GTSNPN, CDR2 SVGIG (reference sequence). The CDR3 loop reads CAWSGRGNYGYTF. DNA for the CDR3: TGTGCCTGGAGTGGCAGAGGGAACTATGGCTACACCTTC.

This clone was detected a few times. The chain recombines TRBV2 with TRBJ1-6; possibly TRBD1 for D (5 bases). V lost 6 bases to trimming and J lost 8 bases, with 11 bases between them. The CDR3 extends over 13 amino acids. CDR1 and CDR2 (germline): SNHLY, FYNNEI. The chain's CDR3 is CASSGQGDSPLHF. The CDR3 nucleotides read TGTGCCAGCAGCGGTCAGGGTGATTCACCCCTCCACTTT.

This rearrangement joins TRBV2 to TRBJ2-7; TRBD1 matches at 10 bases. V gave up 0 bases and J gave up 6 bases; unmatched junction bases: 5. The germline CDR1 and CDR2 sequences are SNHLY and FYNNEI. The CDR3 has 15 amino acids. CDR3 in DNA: TGTGCCAGCAGTGAAGCCGGGACAGGGGTAAGCGAGCAGTACTTC. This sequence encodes CASSEAGTGVSEQYF.

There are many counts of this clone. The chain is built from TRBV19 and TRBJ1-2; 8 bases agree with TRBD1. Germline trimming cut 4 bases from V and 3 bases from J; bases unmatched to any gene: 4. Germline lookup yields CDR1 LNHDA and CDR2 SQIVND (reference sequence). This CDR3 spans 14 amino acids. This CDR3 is CASSTGDRYYGYTF. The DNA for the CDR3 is TGTGCCAGTAGTACCGGGGACAGGTACTATGGCTACACCTTC.

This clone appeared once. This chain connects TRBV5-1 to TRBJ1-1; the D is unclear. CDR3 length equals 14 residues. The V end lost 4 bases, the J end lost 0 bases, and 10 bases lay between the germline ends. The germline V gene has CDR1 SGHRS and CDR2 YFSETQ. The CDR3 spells CASSVHGMNTEAFF. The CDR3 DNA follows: TGCGCCAGCAGCGTGCACGGAATGAACACTGAAGCTTTCTTT. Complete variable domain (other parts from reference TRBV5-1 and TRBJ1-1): KAGVTQTPRYLIKTRGQQVTLSCSPISGHRSVSWYQQTPGQGLQFLFEYFSETQRNKGNFPGRFSGRQFSNSRSEMNVSTLELGDSALYLCASSVHGMNTEAFFGQGTRLTVV.

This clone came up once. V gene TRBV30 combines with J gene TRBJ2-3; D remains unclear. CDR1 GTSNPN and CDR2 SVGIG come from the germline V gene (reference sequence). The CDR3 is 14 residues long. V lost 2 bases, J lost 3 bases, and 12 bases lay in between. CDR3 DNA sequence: TGTGCCTGGAGTTGGCGGAAGACAACAGATACGCAGTATTTT. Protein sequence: CAWSWRKTTDTQYF.

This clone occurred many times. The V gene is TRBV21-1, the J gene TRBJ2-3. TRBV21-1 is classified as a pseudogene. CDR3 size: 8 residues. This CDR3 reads CATDTQYF. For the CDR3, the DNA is TGTGCGACAGATACGCAGTATTTT.

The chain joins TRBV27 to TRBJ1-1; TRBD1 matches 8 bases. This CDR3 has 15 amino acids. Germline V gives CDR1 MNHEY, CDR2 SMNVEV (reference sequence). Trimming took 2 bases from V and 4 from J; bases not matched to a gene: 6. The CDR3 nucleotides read TGTGCCAGCAGTTTAAGGGGACAGGCGTCCACTGAAGCTTTCTTT. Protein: CASSLRGQASTEAFF.

For the CDR3, the DNA is TGTGCCAGCAGCTCCGAAAGGGGGACTGCGATCGGAGAGACCCAGTACTTC. Translated: CASSSERGTAIGETQYF. The rearrangement links TRBV7-2 to TRBJ2-5; D assignment may be TRBD1 or TRBD2 (6 bases each). CDR1 and CDR2 (germline): SGHTA, FQGNSA. V was cut by 4 bases and J by 4 bases, with 22 bases left in between. The CDR3 runs to 17 residues.

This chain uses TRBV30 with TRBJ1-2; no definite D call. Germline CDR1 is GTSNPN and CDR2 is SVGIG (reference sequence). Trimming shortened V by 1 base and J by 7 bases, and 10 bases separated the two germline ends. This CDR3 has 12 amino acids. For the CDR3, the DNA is TGTGCCTGGAGTGCCTCCCAGGCTGGCTACACCTTC. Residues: CAWSASQAGYTF.

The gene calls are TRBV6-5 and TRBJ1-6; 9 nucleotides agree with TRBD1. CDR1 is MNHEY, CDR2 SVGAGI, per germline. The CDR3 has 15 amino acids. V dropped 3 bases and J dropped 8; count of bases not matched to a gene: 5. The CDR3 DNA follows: TGTGCCAGCAGTTATGCGGGACAGGGTGATTCACCCCTCCACTTT. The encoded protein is CASSYAGQGDSPLHF.

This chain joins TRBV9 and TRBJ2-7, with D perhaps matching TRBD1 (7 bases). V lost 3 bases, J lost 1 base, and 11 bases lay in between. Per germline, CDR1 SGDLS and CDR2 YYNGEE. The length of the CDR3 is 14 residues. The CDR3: CASSARDRSYEQYF. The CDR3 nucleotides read TGTGCCAGCAGCGCGCGGGACAGATCCTACGAGCAGTACTTC.